The clone carrying this T cell receptor beta chain was seen a few times. Its antigen is as yet unknown. V was cut by 8 bases and J by 3 bases, with 18 bases left in between. The CDR3 sequence is 15 residues long. CDR1 MGHRA and CDR2 YSYEKL come from the germline V gene. These data are taken from a study of identical twins. TCRdb re-called the 5' RACE reads with MiXCR, one entry per CDR3 protein. The sample lists under 250,000 distinct CDR3 sequences; around 9.6% were seen once. Whole-study results and caveats: Twins shared out-of-frame alpha sequences with excess low generation probability. The analysis was cross-sectional rather than longitudinal within donors.

The sample taken for sequencing was memory (CD45RO+) T cells sorted from blood. The gene calls are TRBV4-1 and TRBJ2-3; TRBD2 is a possible D gene (6 bases). The TCR was taken from a woman aged 18-29 years in good health. The CDR3 DNA reads as TGCGCCAGCTCCCCTGCGGGGCTGTGGACAGATACGCAGTATTTT. It is translated as CASSPAGLWTDTQYF.